This T cell receptor beta chain was found in a study of T cell clones after liver transplantation. Overall study: In this trial, immunosuppression withdrawal was attempted within 2 years of liver transplant. Graft-donor-reactive sequences were compared with third-party-reactive TCRbeta sequences from pre-transplant mixed lymphocyte reactions. Study-wide results and limits: Compared with third party-reactive sequences, donor-reactive ones declined more, independent of withdrawal success.

This CDR3 has 16 residues. V lost 5 bases, J lost 0 bases, and 15 bases lay in between. The germline CDR1 and CDR2 sequences are SGHTA and FQGNSA. Libraries were prepared by immunoSEQ multiplex PCR; TCRdb keeps only in-frame clonotypes and omits some of them. Of roughly 70,000 clones listed, 75% to 85% are singletons. A remark on this clone: Its specificity is unknown.

This specimen was CD4+ T cells from blood, taken before liver transplant. The TCR comes from a human donor who received a liver transplant. The chain employs TRBV7-2 and TRBJ2-3, with D possibly TRBD2 on 6 matching bases. CDR3 sequence (DNA): TGTGCCAGCAGCCCGATCTTAGCGGCTAGCACAGATACGCAGTATTTT. This encodes CASSPILAASTDTQYF.